This TCR beta chain was identified during a study of cytomegalovirus exposure and HLA in healthy donors. Points from the study as a whole: It was in a later analysis that TCR association rates were seen to vary by HLA locus, highest for DRB1 and lowest for HLA-C. In the analysis, some V segments, TRBV6-2 and TRBV6-3 included, were excluded as indistinguishable. An analysis was carried out at a later point. It showed that HLA-associated TCR beta chains were more clonally expanded than equally common non-associated chains. While the bulk of TCR sequences proved rare, some public TCRs turned up in many donors.

This clone has just a few counts. The antigen is unknown. Trimming took 2 bases from V and 0 from J, leaving 11 bases between them. The germline V gene has CDR1 KGHSH and CDR2 LQKENI. The CDR3 sequence is 16 residues long. Primers included in the PCR were 60 Vbeta and 13 Jbeta primers. Clones were sequenced by immunoSEQ multiplex PCR, and TCRdb holds only the in-frame ones, with some missing. Of approximately 100,000 clones listed, around three quarters are singletons. The material sequenced was PBMCs. This receptor was taken from a female donor in good health and CMV-seropositive. This chain connects TRBV18 to TRBJ1-5; unclear D gene. CDR3 bases: TGTGCCAGCTCACCAAGTCCCGAGCATAGCAATCAGCCCCAGCATTTT. This translates into CASSPSPEHSNQPQHF.